The rows below give T cell receptor beta chains drawn from one sample of a study of CD8 T cells in ankylosing spondylitis. TCRdb used MiXCR to reprocess the 5' RACE reads, holding one entry per CDR3 protein. Of 300,000 to 400,000 distinct CDR3 sequences in the sample, 20% were seen once. Sequencing was performed on blood, either unsorted or a sorted T cell fraction (not recorded which). These receptors all stem from a male donor with ankylosing spondylitis or in good health (not recorded which). The CDR3 runs from the conserved cysteine through the conserved F or W. D genes are given only for firm matches. Clone size is not always given. Where it is, it says once, few, many or a class for expanded clones.

>TRBV7-3|.|few|TRBJ2-1
CASSLGAGPSYNEQFF
TGTGCCAGCAGCTTAGGGGCGGGGCCATCCTACAATGAGCAGTTCTTC
>TRBV4-1|TRBD2|.|TRBJ2-3
CASSLRGGGAVDTQYF
TGCGCCAGCAGCCTTCGGGGCGGGGGGGCCGTTGATACGCAGTATTTT
>TRBV9|TRBD2|many|TRBJ2-1
CASSVDSGGIYNEQFF
TGTGCCAGCAGCGTAGACAGCGGGGGAATCTACAATGAGCAGTTCTTC
>TRBV5-4|TRBD1|.|TRBJ1-2
CASSWGEGAGGYTF
TGTGCCAGCAGCTGGGGAGAGGGGGCGGGTGGCTACACCTTC
>TRBV12-3/TRBV12-4|TRBD1|.|TRBJ1-2
CASSPGTAINYGYTF
TGTGCCAGCAGTCCCGGGACAGCTATCAACTATGGCTACACCTTC
>TRBV5-6|.|many|TRBJ2-5
CASSLDSQETQYF
TGTGCCAGCAGCTTGGACAGCCAAGAGACCCAGTACTTC
>TRBV27|.|.|TRBJ2-7
CASSLGGGTTYEQYF
TGTGCCAGCAGTTTGGGAGGAGGGACGACGTACGAGCAGTACTTC
>TRBV15|TRBD1|.|TRBJ2-5
CATSRTTGGVETQYF
TGTGCCACCAGCAGAACAACAGGGGGTGTTGAGACCCAGTACTTC
>TRBV7-9|TRBD2|.|TRBJ2-1
CASSPATIAGGPGEQFF
TGTGCCAGCAGCCCGGCCACAATAGCGGGGGGGCCCGGTGAGCAGTTCTTC
>TRBV10-2|.|.|TRBJ2-4
CATSTEGPDIQYF
TGCGCCACCTCCACAGAGGGCCCGGACATTCAGTACTTC